This TCR beta chain is from a study of blood T cell repertoires in COVID-19. The overall study: PBMCs, B-cell-depleted T cells, or T cells were the source of the cDNA or gDNA that made up the material.

Here immunoSEQ multiplex PCR was the method, and the copy in TCRdb shows in-frame clones only, minus some. The sample yields about 260,000 clones, 90% seen once. The CDR3 has 19 residues. The V gene end was trimmed by 0 bases and the J gene end by 3 bases; junction bases not matched to a gene: 13. The germline V gene has CDR1 LNHDA and CDR2 SQIVND (reference sequence). This clone was counted a few times. This receptor was obtained from a woman in her twenties or thirties with acute COVID-19. The gene calls are TRBV19 and TRBJ2-7; 11 bases fit TRBD2. Sequenced sample: PBMCs or T cells enriched from blood (not recorded which). The DNA for the CDR3 is TGTGCCAGTAGTATAGATCTTGTGGGGACTAGCGGAGAGAACTACGAGCAGTACTTC. It is translated as CASSIDLVGTSGENYEQYF.